This entry lists 25 T cell receptor beta chains sequenced from one sample in a study of molecular identifiers for immune sequencing clone quantification. TCRdb ran MiXCR on the PCR reads and lists one entry per CDR3 protein. This table has about half a million distinct CDR3 sequences, over 20% appearing once. The sample consisted of naive CD8+ T cells from blood, with Jurkat cell RNA spiked in. Subset in this sample: FACS-sorted CD8+CD4-CCR7+CD45RA+ naive T cells. The source is a human donor in good health. Some libraries in this study had Jurkat cell RNA spiked in.

This sequence joins TRBV20-1 and TRBJ2-7; the D gene is possibly TRBD2 (6 bases). The germline CDR1 and CDR2 sequences are DFQATT and SNEGSKA (reference sequence). CDR3 length equals 14 residues. V shed 5 bases and J shed 4 bases, with 18 bases lying between them. The CDR3 is CSAFSVEGLYEQYF. DNA for the CDR3: TGCAGTGCTTTCAGCGTGGAGGGCCTTTACGAGCAGTACTTC.

This clonotype was seen only a few times. The V gene is TRBV7-9, the J gene TRBJ2-7, with TRBD1 matching 9 bases. V gave up 7 bases and J gave up 3 bases; unmatched junction bases: 10. Germline assignment: CDR1 SEHNR and CDR2 FQNEAQ (reference sequence). This CDR3 is 15 amino acids long. The CDR3 loop reads CASTSSGQGIYEQYF. The CDR3 nucleotides are TGTGCCAGCACCTCCTCGGGACAGGGCATCTACGAGCAGTACTTC. Variable domain in full (rest from reference TRBV7-9 and TRBJ2-7): DTGVSQNPRHKITKRGQNVTFRCDPISEHNRLYWYRQTLGQGPEFLTYFQNEAQLEKSRLLSDRFSAERPKGSFSTLEIQRTEQGDSAMYLCASTSSGQGIYEQYFGPGTRLTVT.

The table lists this clonotype with many counts. The chain uses TRBV4-1 and TRBJ1-1, with D unclear. The CDR3 spans 17 residues. The V gene's germline CDR1 is MGHRA and CDR2 YSYEKL. The V end lost 1 base, the J end lost 6 bases, and 21 bases lay between the germline ends. The CDR3 region has the DNA TGCGCCAGCAGCCAAGTTTTTGGATGGTTAACTTCTTCTGAAGCTTTCTTT. Translating gives CASSQVFGWLTSSEAFF.

This clonotype was detected only a few times. The CDR3 sequence: CASSVVAGSQETQYF. DNA of the CDR3: TGTGCCAGCAGCGTAGTCGCGGGCTCTCAAGAGACCCAGTACTTC. V usage is TRBV9 and J usage is TRBJ2-5, with a weak D call TRBD2 (5 bases). V was trimmed by 0 bases and J by 2 bases, leaving 11 bases between them. Germline loops: CDR1 SGDLS, CDR2 YYNGEE. CDR3 length equals 15 residues.

The V and J genes are TRBV12-3 or TRBV12-4 and TRBJ1-5, with D perhaps matching TRBD1 (5 bases). This CDR3 is built from 11 residues. With 3 bases removed from V and 15 bases from J, the gap between germline ends came to 12 bases. The chain's CDR3 is CASSFHGTRHF. Here the CDR3 DNA reads TGTGCCAGCAGTTTCCACGGGACCCGGCATTTT.

This clonotype appeared a few times. The chain combines TRBV3-1 with TRBJ2-3; D not resolved. The CDR3 contains 15 residues. V lost 3 bases and J lost 0, with 10 bases in between. In germline, CDR1 is LGHDT, CDR2 YNNKEL (reference sequence). Here the CDR3 reads CASSQAHKSTDTQYF. CDR3 coding DNA: TGTGCCAGCAGCCAGGCCCACAAAAGCACAGATACGCAGTATTTT.

The chain joins TRBV19 to TRBJ2-7; possible D gene TRBD1, 6 bases. Looked up from germline, CDR1 is LNHDA and CDR2 is SQIVND (reference sequence). Trimming shortened V by 7 bases and J by 5 bases, and 12 bases separated the two germline ends. CDR3 length equals 12 residues. The CDR3 coding sequence is TGTGCCAGTACAACAGGGTCCCACGAGCAGTACTTC. It translates to CASTTGSHEQYF.

In the case of this clonotype: The junction shows a germline mismatch at one end, possibly a read error. The chain recombines TRBV4-2 with TRBJ2-6, with D possibly TRBD1 on 5 matching bases. Germline V gene lookup returns CDR1 LGHNA and CDR2 YNFKEQ. This CDR3 is built from 14 residues. The CDR3 DNA follows: TGTGCCAGCAGCCCCACCTCTGGGGCCGACGTCCTGACTTTC. Residues: CASSPTSGADVLTF.

This clonotype came up many times. The gene calls are TRBV9 and TRBJ2-1, with 8 bases that match TRBD2. Looked up from germline, CDR1 is SGDLS and CDR2 is YYNGEE. The CDR3 is 15 residues long. The V and J ends lost 0 bases and 2 bases, in that order; junction bases with no gene match: 1. The CDR3 sequence is CASSVGGRTYNEQFF. Written as DNA, the CDR3 is TGTGCCAGCAGCGTAGGCGGGAGGACCTACAATGAGCAGTTCTTC.

Ten or more counts support this clonotype. This chain links TRBV24-1 with TRBJ1-1, with D hard to call. Germline V gene lookup returns CDR1 KGHDR and CDR2 SFDVKD. V lost 8 bases to trimming and J lost 4 bases, with 16 bases between them. This CDR3 contains 14 residues. CDR3 loop: CATNLQRHGTEAFF. The CDR3 nucleotides are TGTGCCACCAATTTACAGCGTCACGGCACTGAAGCTTTCTTT.

In regard to this clonotype: A read error may explain this, as a much larger clone is one base away. This likely comes from a read error, as the CDR3 has no conserved phenylalanine or tryptophan at its end. This chain links TRBV7-6 with TRBJ1-1; D remains unclear. The CDR3 sequence is 12 residues long. Per the germline V gene, CDR1 is SGHVS and CDR2 is FNYEAQ. The V gene lost 4 bases and the J gene lost 5 bases, with 8 bases spanning the gap. CDR3 nucleotides: TGTGCCAGCAGCTCCCCAGAGACTGAAGCTTTCCTT. Translated, it gives CASSSPETEAFL.

At least ten counts were recorded for this clonotype. CDR3 bases: TGTGCCAGCAGCTTAGTGGGGGGTCGGCGAGAGCAGTTCTTC. Translating gives CASSLVGGRREQFF. The rearrangement links TRBV7-2 to TRBJ2-1, with a possible D match to TRBD2 (6 bases). Germline assignment: CDR1 SGHTA and CDR2 FQGNSA. The CDR3 contains 14 residues. Between the trimmed V and J ends, which lost 1 base and 10 bases, there was a span of 14 bases. Full variable domain (rest looked up from reference TRBV7-2 and TRBJ2-1): GAGVSQSPSNKVTEKGKDVELRCDPISGHTALYWYRQSLGQGLEFLIYFQGNSAPDKSGLPSDRFSAERTGGSVSTLTIQRTQQEDSAVYLCASSLVGGRREQFFGPGTRLTVL.

This clonotype was seen only a few times. The rearrangement links TRBV6-5 to TRBJ2-2, with a tentative D call TRBD1 (6 bases). Germline values: CDR1 MNHEY, CDR2 SVGAGI. The ends were cut back, 3 bases at V and 1 base at J, with 15 bases in the middle. CDR3 length: 17 amino acids. In DNA form, the CDR3 reads TGTGCCAGCAGTTATTACCTAGAGGGACAGAACACCGGGGAGCTGTTTTTT. As protein: CASSYYLEGQNTGELFF.

The table lists this clonotype with many counts. This chain joins TRBV11-2 and TRBJ2-7, with unresolved D. V was trimmed by 6 bases and J by 2 bases, leaving 14 bases between them. Germline CDR1 SGHAT, CDR2 FQNNGV. This CDR3 is 14 amino acids long. The CDR3 spells CASRRPGSPYEQYF. The CDR3 coding sequence is TGTGCCAGCAGACGCCCGGGTTCCCCCTACGAGCAGTACTTC.

This clonotype was counted between two and nine times. This chain uses TRBV10-3 with TRBJ2-3, with TRBD1 as a possible D gene (6 bases). V was trimmed by 9 bases and J by 1 base, leaving 17 bases between them. The CDR3 is 15 residues long. The germline V gene has CDR1 ENHRY and CDR2 SYGVKD. CDR3 protein: CAMDSGGRGTDTQYF. In DNA, the CDR3 is TGTGCCATGGACAGTGGGGGACGGGGCACAGATACGCAGTATTTT.

With respect to this clonotype: A much larger clone lies one base from this, so it may be a read error. This chain connects TRBV12-3 or TRBV12-4 to TRBJ1-1; D perhaps matches TRBD1 (5 bases). The CDR3 totals 15 residues. The CDR3: CACRDSNRDPSGVFF. CDR3 nucleotide sequence: TGTGCCTGCAGAGATTCTAACCGGGACCCCTCCGGGGTTTTCTTT.

The rearrangement uses TRBV4-1 and TRBJ1-6; D possibly corresponds to TRBD1 (5 bases). CDR3 length: 18 residues. Between the trimmed V and J ends, which lost 1 base and 9 bases, there was a span of 22 bases. Per the germline V gene, CDR1 is MGHRA and CDR2 is YSYEKL. CDR3 in amino acids: CASSQVMGESIWGSPLHF. In DNA, the CDR3 is TGCGCCAGCAGCCAAGTTATGGGGGAATCAATTTGGGGTTCACCCCTCCACTTT.

A few counts support this clonotype. The rearrangement links TRBV4-3 to TRBJ2-7; 11 bases are a match to TRBD1. The CDR3 is 16 residues long. V dropped 0 bases and J dropped 3; count of bases not matched to a gene: 4. The V gene's germline CDR1 is LGHNA and CDR2 YSLEER. In DNA form, the CDR3 reads TGCGCCAGCAGCCAAGATTTGGGACAGGGGGGCTACGAGCAGTACTTC. Translating it yields CASSQDLGQGGYEQYF.

This clonotype was recorded many times. The chain's CDR3 is CASSSRVAENSPLHF. As DNA, the CDR3 is TGTGCCAGCAGCTCCAGGGTAGCGGAGAATTCACCCCTCCACTTT. The chain has TRBV7-2 and TRBJ1-6; weak D call: TRBD1 (5 bases). Germline-derived CDR1 and CDR2 are SGHTA and FQGNSA. The V end was cut by 4 bases, the J end by 7 bases, with 14 bases between. There are 15 residues in the CDR3.

A few counts support this clonotype. The V call is TRBV19, the J call TRBJ2-2; TRBD1 might be the D (5 bases). The germline V gene encodes CDR1 LNHDA and CDR2 SQIVND (reference sequence). CDR3 length: 15 amino acids. The V gene lost 7 bases and the J gene lost 3 bases, with 15 bases spanning the gap. In DNA, the CDR3 is TGTGCCAGTAAACCCCGCGACAGTTACACCGGGGAGCTGTTTTTT. This sequence encodes CASKPRDSYTGELFF.

This chain uses TRBV27 with TRBJ2-7; TRBD1 agrees at 8 bases. The CDR3 contains 18 residues. Germline trimming cut 5 bases from V and 2 bases from J; bases unmatched to any gene: 17. Germline CDR1 reads MNHEY; CDR2 reads SMNVEV (reference sequence). DNA of the CDR3: TGTGCCAGCAGTCCCAGGGGGCGCCCAGCGGGTTTAACCTACGAGCAGTACTTC. Translation: CASSPRGRPAGLTYEQYF.

This clonotype has a handful of counts. The chain is built from TRBV20-1 and TRBJ2-1; D is possibly TRBD1 or TRBD2 (5 bases each). V dropped 0 bases and J dropped 7 bases, with 16 bases sitting between them. Germline-derived CDR1 and CDR2 are DFQATT and SNEGSKA (reference sequence). The CDR3 runs 15 residues. The CDR3 DNA follows: TGCAGTGCTAGAGACGCGGGCAGGGTTCTGAATGAGCAGTTCTTC. Encoded protein: CSARDAGRVLNEQFF.

Of note for this clonotype: This clone may be a read error of a much larger clone one base away. This chain uses TRBV4-3 with TRBJ1-1; no reliable D call. The CDR3 consists of 18 residues. Germline loops: CDR1 LGHNA, CDR2 YSLEER. The CDR3 loop reads CASSQDVFARARSSEALF. The CDR3, as DNA: TGCGCCAGCAGCCAAGATGTTTTCGCCCGGGCAAGGAGCTCTGAAGCTCTCTTT.

This clonotype has ten or more counts. The chain links TRBV4-2 to TRBJ1-1; the D is unclear. Trimming took 2 bases from V and 7 from J, leaving 5 bases between them. Germline values: CDR1 LGHNA, CDR2 YNFKEQ. This CDR3 region has 11 residues. CDR3 sequence: CASSQSSEAFF. DNA for the CDR3: TGTGCCAGCAGCCAAAGTAGTGAAGCTTTCTTT.

In its sample, this clonotype was seen many times. The V and J genes are TRBV6-5 and TRBJ1-2, with no clear D. V dropped 7 bases and J dropped 2 bases, with 11 bases sitting between them. This CDR3 has 13 amino acids. Germline V CDR1 and CDR2: MNHEY, SVGAGI. CDR3 in DNA: TGTGCCAGCACTATAGGACTGAACTATGGCTACACCTTC. Amino acid sequence: CASTIGLNYGYTF.